A single T cell receptor (beta chain) is shown here with its context. This sample is part of a study of shared clonotypes between healthy human individuals. Germline CDR1 is MNHEY and CDR2 is SMNVEV (reference sequence). The junction had 11 bases not matched to a gene; V was cut back by 6 bases and J by 4 bases. The CDR3 spans 15 residues. Only in-frame clones appear in the TCRdb table, and some are missing; sequencing was by immunoSEQ multiplex PCR. The sample comprises hundreds of thousands of clones, 60% to 75% of which are singletons, and around 1.8% rests with the top ten. The chain joins TRBV27 to TRBJ2-7; 8 bases agree with TRBD2. Material: memory CD4+ T cells sorted from blood. Regarding subset: CD45RA-negative fraction. This TCR was recovered from a woman aged 25-40 years in good health. CDR3 region: CASRRGGRKAYEQYF. The CDR3 DNA reads as TGTGCCAGCAGGAGGGGCGGGAGGAAGGCTTACGAGCAGTACTTC.